This TCR beta chain was profiled in a study of metastatic and nonmetastatic thyroid tumors. The CDR3 covers 14 residues. Germline CDR1 reads LNHDA; CDR2 reads SQIVND (reference sequence). All patients reached thyroid surgery having received no treatment beforehand. This clone was seen repeatedly, ten times or more. This clone may be a read error of a much larger clone one base away. This CDR3 is also generated by other DNA sequences in the sample. TCRdb reprocessed the PCR reads using MiXCR. The sample has tens of thousands of clones, 15% to 20% seen once. The sequencing input was blood. J is TRBJ2-1 and V is TRBV19, with a weak D call TRBD2 (5 bases). The TCR comes from a female donor with papillary thyroid cancer or a benign thyroid nodule (not recorded which). Some clones in this sample may be carry-over from other donors' samples. The CDR3, as DNA: TGTGCTAGTACCATGGGAGCGGATCGCAATGAGCAGTTCTTC. It codes for CASTMGADRNEQFF.